This passage covers 16 T cell receptor beta chains from one sample sequenced in a study of blood T cell repertoires in COVID-19. Sequencing was performed with immunoSEQ multiplex PCR; in TCRdb, only in-frame clones are kept and a portion is missing. The sample lists 95,000 to 150,000 clones; over 55% were seen once. What was sequenced was peripheral blood. These receptors originate from an older woman with acute or convalescent COVID-19.

The rearrangement links TRBV5-1 to TRBJ2-1; 13 nucleotides line up with TRBD2. This CDR3 has 15 residues. Trimming removed 2 bases from V and 4 bases from J; junction bases left unmatched: 0. In germline, CDR1 is SGHRS, CDR2 YFSETQ. CDR3 amino acids: CASSLLAGGYNEQFF. The CDR3 region has the DNA TGCGCCAGCAGCTTACTAGCGGGAGGGTACAATGAGCAGTTCTTC.

This rearrangement joins TRBV15 to TRBJ1-5, with TRBD1 identical over 9 bases. The germline gives CDR1 LNHNV, CDR2 YYDKDF (reference sequence). Unmatched junction bases numbered 7, after V lost 3 bases and J lost 4 bases. The CDR3 is 16 amino acids. The CDR3 bases are TGTGCCACCAGCAGGGGACAGGGTTCAACGAATCAGCCCCAGCATTTT. The encoded protein is CATSRGQGSTNQPQHF.

The V gene is TRBV27, the J gene TRBJ2-2; the match to TRBD2 covers 9 bases. This CDR3 spans 15 amino acids. The J segment lost 1 base and the V segment lost 7 bases, leaving 4 bases of the junction unmatched. The germline CDR1 and CDR2 sequences are MNHEY and SMNVEV (reference sequence). The DNA for the CDR3 is TGTGCCAGCATCGAGACTAGCGGGAACACCGGGGAGCTGTTTTTT. Its protein product is CASIETSGNTGELFF.

CDR3 sequence: CASSSDRGNSPLHF. CDR3 DNA sequence: TGTGCCAGCAGTTCGGACAGGGGCAATTCACCCCTCCACTTT. The chain is built from TRBV27 and TRBJ1-6, with TRBD1 matching over 9 bases. Trimming removed 4 bases from V and 7 bases from J; junction bases left unmatched: 2. Per the germline V gene, CDR1 is MNHEY and CDR2 is SMNVEV (reference sequence). This CDR3 is 14 amino acids long.

The V and J genes are TRBV19 and TRBJ2-3, with 14 bases fitting TRBD2. Germline V gene data show CDR1 as LNHDA and CDR2 as SQIVND (reference sequence). V lost 1 base, J lost 3 bases, and 3 bases stayed unmatched. This CDR3 has 17 residues. CDR3 protein: CASSIGGTSGSTDTQYF. The DNA of the CDR3 is TGTGCCAGTAGTATAGGTGGGACTAGCGGGAGTACAGATACGCAGTATTTT.

The chain links TRBV13 to TRBJ1-2; D is ambiguous. Germline V gene data show CDR1 as PRHDT and CDR2 as FYEKMQ (reference sequence). The CDR3 is made up of 14 amino acids. V was pared by 0 bases and J by 4 bases, with 9 bases between. CDR3 residues: CASSLGSESYGYTF. For the CDR3, the DNA is TGTGCCAGCAGCTTAGGTAGTGAGAGCTATGGCTACACCTTC.

The J gene is TRBJ2-7, the V gene TRBV5-5; no reliable D call. Germline V CDR1 and CDR2: SGHKS, YYEKEE (reference sequence). The CDR3 runs 15 residues. V lost 0 bases to trimming and J lost 3 bases, with 13 bases between them. CDR3 coding DNA: TGTGCCAGCAGCTTGGCCAGTTCAGAAAACTACGAGCAGTACTTC. Amino acid sequence: CASSLASSENYEQYF.

This chain connects TRBV7-3 to TRBJ1-1; D is uncertain. Trimming cost V 4 bases and J 0 bases, with 6 bases left between them. The CDR3 extends over 13 amino acids. The germline V gene encodes CDR1 SGHTA and CDR2 FQGTGA. CDR3 in amino acids: CASSSYLNTEAFF. CDR3 coding DNA: TGTGCCAGCAGCTCGTACTTGAACACTGAAGCTTTCTTT.

The chain uses TRBV29-1 and TRBJ1-2, with 10 nucleotides matching TRBD1. Trimming at V came to 3 bases and at J to 3 bases, leaving 10 bases not matched to a gene. Germline V lookup: CDR1 SQVTM, CDR2 ANQGSEA. CDR3 length equals 16 residues. CDR3: CSVDRGQGLSDYGYTF. Written as DNA, the CDR3 is TGCAGCGTTGATAGGGGACAGGGGCTAAGTGACTATGGCTACACCTTC.

The V gene is TRBV24-1, the J gene TRBJ1-2; maybe TRBD1 (6 bases). Germline-derived CDR1 and CDR2 are KGHDR and SFDVKD. Trimming removed 4 bases from V and 2 bases from J, with 7 bases in between. There are 13 residues in the CDR3. The CDR3 loop reads CATSDRGNYGYTF. CDR3 coding DNA: TGTGCCACCAGTGACAGGGGAAACTATGGCTACACCTTC.

The gene calls are TRBV10-1 and TRBJ2-2; 7 bases map to TRBD2. V lost 6 bases to trimming and J lost 6 bases; unmatched junction nucleotides: 4. This CDR3 contains 13 residues. CDR1 is WNHNN and CDR2 is SYGVQD in the germline V gene (reference sequence). CDR3 bases: TGCGCCAGCAGCGGACTAGTCTCCGGGGAGCTGTTTTTT. It is translated as CASSGLVSGELFF.

The rearrangement joins TRBV7-8 to TRBJ2-7, with 7 bases that match TRBD1. Trimming took 6 bases from V and 3 from J; bases not matched to a gene: 8. CDR1 is SGHVS, CDR2 FQNEAQ, per germline. There are 14 residues in the CDR3. DNA of the CDR3: TGTGCCAGCAGTCCCGCGACAGGGTTCTACGAGCAGTACTTC. Residues: CASSPATGFYEQYF.

The CDR3, as DNA: TGTGCCAGCAGCTTACAGGGTGGTAGCAATCAGCCCCAGCATTTT. It codes for CASSLQGGSNQPQHF. The chain links TRBV7-9 to TRBJ1-5; D perhaps matches TRBD1 (5 bases). The V gene's germline CDR1 is SEHNR and CDR2 FQNEAQ (reference sequence). This CDR3 has 15 residues. V gave up 2 bases and J gave up 0 bases, with 8 bases separating them.

This clone has just one count. Other DNA sequences in this sample translate to the same CDR3. In nucleotides, the CDR3 is TGTGCCAGCAGCCAAGGGACAGGGGGCTATGGCTACACCTTC. Translation: CASSQGTGGYGYTF. The J gene is TRBJ1-2, the V gene TRBV7-9, with 11 positions matching TRBD1. V lost 5 bases, J lost 4 bases, and 3 bases stayed unmatched. Germline CDR1 is SEHNR and CDR2 is FQNEAQ (reference sequence). The CDR3 extends over 14 amino acids.

The CDR3 spells CASSLASPNEQFF. The CDR3 nucleotides read TGCGCCAGCAGCTTGGCTAGCCCCAATGAGCAGTTCTTC. This sequence joins TRBV5-1 and TRBJ2-1; TRBD2 is a possible D gene (5 bases). The CDR3 has 13 amino acids. The germline gives CDR1 SGHRS, CDR2 YFSETQ. The germline V and J ends were trimmed by 0 bases and 6 bases, with 7 bases remaining between them.

The rearrangement joins TRBV5-6 to TRBJ2-1; TRBD2 might be the D (6 bases). The CDR3 spans 15 residues. With 4 bases removed from V and 0 bases from J, the gap between germline ends came to 11 bases. From germline, CDR1 is SGHDT and CDR2 YYEEEE. The CDR3 DNA reads TGTGCCAGCAGCCACCCAGCGGGCTCCTACAATGAGCAGTTCTTC. It specifies CASSHPAGSYNEQFF.